This TCR beta chain originates from a study of CD8 T cells in ankylosing spondylitis. Study conclusions and caveats: Reports say disease-linked clones showed up significantly more in matched ankylosing spondylitis synovial fluid. Some motif variants had been reported before (in reactive arthritis synovial fluid and blood). Characteristic of ankylosing spondylitis blood, it appeared, was a TCR beta motif comprising about 8 highly homologous variants.

Using quantitative 5'-RACE with molecular barcodes, the authors made TCR beta libraries. TCRdb re-derived calls from the 5' RACE reads in MiXCR, one entry per CDR3 protein. The profile shows fewer than 550,000 distinct CDR3 sequences, roughly 5.2% of them singletons. Trimming removed 3 bases at V and 4 bases at J, with 12 bases between. CDR1 is SGHTA and CDR2 is FQGNSA in the germline V gene. The CDR3 has 15 residues. This clonotype was found many times. What it recognizes is unknown. Material: blood, either unsorted or a sorted T cell fraction (not recorded which). V usage is TRBV7-2 and J usage is TRBJ2-2, with a tentative D call TRBD1 (6 bases). The TCR originated in a male donor with ankylosing spondylitis. The CDR3 is CASSFRQAGTGELFF. DNA for the CDR3: TGTGCCAGCAGCTTCCGACAGGCAGGCACCGGGGAGCTGTTTTTT.